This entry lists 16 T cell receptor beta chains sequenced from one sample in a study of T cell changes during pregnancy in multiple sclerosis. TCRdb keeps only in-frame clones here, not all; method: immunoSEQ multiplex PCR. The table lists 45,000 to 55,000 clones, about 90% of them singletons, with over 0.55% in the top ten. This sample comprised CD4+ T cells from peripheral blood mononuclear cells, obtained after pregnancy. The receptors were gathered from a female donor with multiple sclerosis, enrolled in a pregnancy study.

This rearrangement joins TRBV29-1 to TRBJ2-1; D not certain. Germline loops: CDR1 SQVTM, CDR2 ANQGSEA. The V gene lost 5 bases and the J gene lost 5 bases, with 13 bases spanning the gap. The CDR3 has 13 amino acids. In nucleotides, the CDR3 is TGCAGCGTTAATCCGGAGTCCGACAATGAGCAGTTCTTC. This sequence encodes CSVNPESDNEQFF.

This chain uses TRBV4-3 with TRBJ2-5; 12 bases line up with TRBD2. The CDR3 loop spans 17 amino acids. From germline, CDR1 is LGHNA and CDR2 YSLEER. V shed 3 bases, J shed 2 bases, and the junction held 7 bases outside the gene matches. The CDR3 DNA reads TGCGCCAGCAGCCACAGAGGGACTAGCGGGCTTCAAGAGACCCAGTACTTC. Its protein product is CASSHRGTSGLQETQYF.

The CDR3 is CASSQDGQGNQPQHF. The CDR3 DNA follows: TGCGCCAGCAGCCAAGATGGACAGGGGAATCAGCCCCAGCATTTT. The V gene is TRBV4-1, the J gene TRBJ1-5, with 9 bases lining up with TRBD1. CDR3 length equals 15 residues. Trimming cost V 0 bases and J 4 bases; bases outside gene matches: 1. CDR1 MGHRA and CDR2 YSYEKL come from the germline V gene.

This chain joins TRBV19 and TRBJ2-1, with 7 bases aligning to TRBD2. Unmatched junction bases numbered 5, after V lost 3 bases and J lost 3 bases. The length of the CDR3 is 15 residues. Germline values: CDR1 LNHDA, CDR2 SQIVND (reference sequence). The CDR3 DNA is TGTGCCAGTAGTATGTGGACTAGTGACTACAATGAGCAGTTCTTC. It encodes CASSMWTSDYNEQFF.

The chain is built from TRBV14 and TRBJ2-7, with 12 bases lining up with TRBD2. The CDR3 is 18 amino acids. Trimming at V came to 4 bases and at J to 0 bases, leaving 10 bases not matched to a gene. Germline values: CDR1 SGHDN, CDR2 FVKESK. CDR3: CASSRGLAGLGDSYEQYF. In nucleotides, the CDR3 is TGTGCCAGCAGCCGGGGACTAGCGGGCCTGGGCGACTCCTACGAGCAGTACTTC.

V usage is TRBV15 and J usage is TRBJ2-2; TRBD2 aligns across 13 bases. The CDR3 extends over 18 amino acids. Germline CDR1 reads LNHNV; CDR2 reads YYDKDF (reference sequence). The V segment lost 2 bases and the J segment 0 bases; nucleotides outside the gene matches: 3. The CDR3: CATSRKLAGGANTGELFF. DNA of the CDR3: TGTGCCACCAGCAGAAAACTAGCGGGAGGGGCGAACACCGGGGAGCTGTTTTTT. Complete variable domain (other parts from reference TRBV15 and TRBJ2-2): DAMVIQNPRYQVTQFGKPVTLSCSQTLNHNVMYWYQQKSSQAPKLLFHYYDKDFNNEADTPDNFQSRRPNTSFCFLDIRSPGLGDTAMYLCATSRKLAGGANTGELFFGEGSRLTVL.

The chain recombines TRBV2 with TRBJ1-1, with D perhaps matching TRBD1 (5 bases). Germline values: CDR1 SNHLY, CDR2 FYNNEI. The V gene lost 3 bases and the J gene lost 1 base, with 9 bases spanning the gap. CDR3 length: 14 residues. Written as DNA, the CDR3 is TGTGCCAGCAGTGAGGGGAGGGGGAACACTGAAGCTTTCTTT. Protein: CASSEGRGNTEAFF.

The CDR3 spells CASSLAGQRGEQYF. The DNA of the CDR3 is TGTGCCAGCAGCTTAGCCGGACAAAGGGGCGAGCAGTACTTC. The chain employs TRBV7-9 and TRBJ2-7; tentative D call: TRBD1 (5 bases). The CDR3 length is 14 residues. Germline CDR1 SEHNR, CDR2 FQNEAQ (reference sequence). Between the trimmed V and J ends, which lost 0 bases and 6 bases, there was a span of 12 bases.

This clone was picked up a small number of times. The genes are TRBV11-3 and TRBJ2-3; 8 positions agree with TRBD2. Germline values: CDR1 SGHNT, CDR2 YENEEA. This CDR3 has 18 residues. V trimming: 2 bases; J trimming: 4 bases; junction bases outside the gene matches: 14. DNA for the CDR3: TGTGCCAGCAGCTTAATTCTGCTAAGCGGGAGTGGGGCAGATACGCAGTATTTT. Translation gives CASSLILLSGSGADTQYF.

The CDR3 loop is CASQDSYEQYF. The DNA of the CDR3 is TGTGCCAGCCAGGACAGCTACGAGCAGTACTTC. The rearrangement uses TRBV6-1 and TRBJ2-7; TRBD1 is a possible D gene (6 bases). Germline V CDR1 and CDR2: MNHNS, SASEGT. The CDR3 contains 11 residues. V lost 8 bases, J lost 3 bases, and 8 bases lay in between.

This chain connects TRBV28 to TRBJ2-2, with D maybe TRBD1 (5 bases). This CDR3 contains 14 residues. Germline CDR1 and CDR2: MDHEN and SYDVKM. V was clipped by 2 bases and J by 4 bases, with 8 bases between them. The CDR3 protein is CASSLRGATGELFF. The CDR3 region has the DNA TGTGCCAGCAGTTTACGTGGGGCCACCGGGGAGCTGTTTTTT. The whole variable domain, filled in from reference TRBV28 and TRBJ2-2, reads DVKVTQSSRYLVKRTGEKVFLECVQDMDHENMFWYRQDPGLGLRLIYFSYDVKMKEKGDIPEGYSVSREKKERFSLILESASTNQTSMYLCASSLRGATGELFFGEGSRLTVL.

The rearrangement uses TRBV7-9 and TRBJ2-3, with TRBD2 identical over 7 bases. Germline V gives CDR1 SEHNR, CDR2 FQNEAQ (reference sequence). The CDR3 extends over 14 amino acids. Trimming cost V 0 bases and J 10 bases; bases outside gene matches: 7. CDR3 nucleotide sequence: TGTGCCAGCAGCTTAGCGGGGGGAGGGCAGGCGCAGTATTTT. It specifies CASSLAGGGQAQYF.

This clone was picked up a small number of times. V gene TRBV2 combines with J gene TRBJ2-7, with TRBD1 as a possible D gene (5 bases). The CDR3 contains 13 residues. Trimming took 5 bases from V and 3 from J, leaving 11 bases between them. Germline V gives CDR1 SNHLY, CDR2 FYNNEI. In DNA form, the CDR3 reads TGTGCCAGCAGTCCCAGGGCCCTCTACGAGCAGTACTTC. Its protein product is CASSPRALYEQYF.

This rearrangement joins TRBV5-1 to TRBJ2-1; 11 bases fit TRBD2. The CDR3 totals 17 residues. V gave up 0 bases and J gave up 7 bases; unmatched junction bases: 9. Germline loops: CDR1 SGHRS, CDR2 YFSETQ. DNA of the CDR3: TGCGCCAGCAGCTTGGGGCTAGCGGGAGGCTCGAGGAATGAGCAGTTCTTC. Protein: CASSLGLAGGSRNEQFF. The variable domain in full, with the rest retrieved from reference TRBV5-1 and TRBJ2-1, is KAGVTQTPRYLIKTRGQQVTLSCSPISGHRSVSWYQQTPGQGLQFLFEYFSETQRNKGNFPGRFSGRQFSNSRSEMNVSTLELGDSALYLCASSLGLAGGSRNEQFFGPGTRLTVL.

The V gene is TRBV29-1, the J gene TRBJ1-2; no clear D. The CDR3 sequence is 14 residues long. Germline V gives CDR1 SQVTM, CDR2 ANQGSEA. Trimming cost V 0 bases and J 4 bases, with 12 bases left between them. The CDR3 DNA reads TGCAGCGTTGAAGAGGCGGGGTTCGGCTATGGCTACACCTTC. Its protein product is CSVEEAGFGYGYTF. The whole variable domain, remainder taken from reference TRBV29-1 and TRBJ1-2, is SAVISQKPSRDICQRGTSLTIQCQVDSQVTMMFWYRQQPGQSLTLIATANQGSEATYESGFVIDKFPISRPNLTFSTLTVSNMSPEDSSIYLCSVEEAGFGYGYTFGSGTRLTVV.

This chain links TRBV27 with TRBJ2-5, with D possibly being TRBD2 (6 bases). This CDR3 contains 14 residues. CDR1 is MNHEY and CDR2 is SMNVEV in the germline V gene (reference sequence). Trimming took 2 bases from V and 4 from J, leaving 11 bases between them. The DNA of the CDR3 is TGTGCCAGCAGTTTAGGCAAAGCGGGAGAGACCCAGTACTTC. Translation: CASSLGKAGETQYF.